The T cell receptor beta chain described here comes from a study of naive and memory T cell subsets. J lost 6 bases, V lost 3 bases, and 5 bases had no gene match. The CDR3 spans 15 residues. The germline V gene has CDR1 MDHEN and CDR2 SYDVKM. Study results and limitations: Each distinct alpha or beta sequence counts as one clonotype.

Concerning this clonotype: Its antigen is currently unknown.

Both TRBC1 and TRBC2 were covered by a beta constant-region primer of two equimolar oligonucleotides. Ligated cDNA was amplified by four rounds of PCR with nested alpha and beta constant-region primers and SP2. Using its own MiXCR run on the UMI-ligation and nested PCR reads, TCRdb lists one record per CDR3 protein. The repertoire holds some 110,000 distinct CDR3 sequences, with roughly 36% as singletons. The V call is TRBV28, the J call TRBJ2-1; 10 bases fit TRBD2. Sample: central memory CD4+ T cells from blood. The clonotype comes from a human donor in good health. CDR3 in amino acids: CASSFLRTSGNEQFF. CDR3 DNA sequence: TGTGCCAGCAGTTTTTTAAGGACTAGCGGCAATGAGCAGTTCTTC.